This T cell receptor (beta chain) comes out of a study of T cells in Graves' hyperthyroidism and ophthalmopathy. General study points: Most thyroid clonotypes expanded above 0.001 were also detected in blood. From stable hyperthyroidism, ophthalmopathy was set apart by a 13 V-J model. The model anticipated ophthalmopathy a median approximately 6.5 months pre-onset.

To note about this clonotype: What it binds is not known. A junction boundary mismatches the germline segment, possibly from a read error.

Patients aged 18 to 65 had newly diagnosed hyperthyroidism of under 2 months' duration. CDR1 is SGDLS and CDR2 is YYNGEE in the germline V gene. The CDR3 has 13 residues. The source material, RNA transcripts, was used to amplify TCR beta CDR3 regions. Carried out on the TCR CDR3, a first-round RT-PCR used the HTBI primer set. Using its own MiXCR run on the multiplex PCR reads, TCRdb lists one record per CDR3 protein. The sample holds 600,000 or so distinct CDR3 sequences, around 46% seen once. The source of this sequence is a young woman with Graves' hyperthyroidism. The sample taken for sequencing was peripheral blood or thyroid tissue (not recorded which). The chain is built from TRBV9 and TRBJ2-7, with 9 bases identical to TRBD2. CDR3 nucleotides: TGTGCCAGAAGCGTAGCGGGAGACTACGAGCAGTACTTC. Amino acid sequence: CARSVAGDYEQYF.